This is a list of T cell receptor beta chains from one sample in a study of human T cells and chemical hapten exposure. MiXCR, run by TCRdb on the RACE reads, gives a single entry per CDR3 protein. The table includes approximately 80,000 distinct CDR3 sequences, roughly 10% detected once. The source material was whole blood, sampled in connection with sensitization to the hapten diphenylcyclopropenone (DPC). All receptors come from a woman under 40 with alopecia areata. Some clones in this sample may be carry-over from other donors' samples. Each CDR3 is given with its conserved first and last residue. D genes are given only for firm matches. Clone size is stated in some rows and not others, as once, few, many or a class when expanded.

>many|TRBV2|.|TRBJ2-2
CASSEALLNTGELFF
TGTGCCAGCAGTGAAGCGCTTCTCAACACCGGGGAGCTGTTTTTT
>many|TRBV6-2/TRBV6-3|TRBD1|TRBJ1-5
CASSQTGGAGQPQHF
TGTGCCAGCAGTCAGACAGGGGGCGCAGGACAGCCCCAGCATTTT
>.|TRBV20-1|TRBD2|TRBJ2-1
CSARNPGLAGPASYNEQFF
TGCAGTGCTAGAAACCCGGGACTAGCGGGTCCTGCCTCCTACAATGAGCAGTTCTTC
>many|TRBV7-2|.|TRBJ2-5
CASSAHGETQYF
TGTGCCAGCAGCGCCCACGGGGAGACCCAGTACTTC
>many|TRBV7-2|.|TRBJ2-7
CASSRGGYEQYF
TGTGCCAGCAGTCGAGGGGGGTACGAGCAGTACTTC
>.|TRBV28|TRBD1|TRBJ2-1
CASSITGALYNEQFF
TGTGCCAGCAGTATCACAGGGGCCCTTTACAATGAGCAGTTCTTC
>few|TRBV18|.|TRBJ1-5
CASSTTGGQPQHF
TGTGCCAGCTCTACTACGGGGGGTCAGCCCCAGCATTTT
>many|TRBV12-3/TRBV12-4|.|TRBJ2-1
CASSGAVADYYNEQFF
TGTGCCAGCAGTGGTGCCGTGGCTGACTACTACAATGAGCAGTTCTTC
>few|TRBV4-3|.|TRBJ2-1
CASSLNRLVGQFF
TGCGCCAGCAGCCTGAACCGTTTGGTCGGGCAGTTCTTC
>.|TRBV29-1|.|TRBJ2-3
CSVEGPPDTQYF
TGCAGCGTTGAAGGGCCTCCCGATACGCAGTATTTT
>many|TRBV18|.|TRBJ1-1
CASSPEKGAEAFF
TGTGCCAGCTCACCGGAGAAGGGGGCTGAAGCTTTCTTT
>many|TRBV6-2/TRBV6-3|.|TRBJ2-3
CASSSITDTQYF
TGTGCCAGCAGTTCTATCACAGATACGCAGTATTTT
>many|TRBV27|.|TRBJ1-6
CASSERPNSPLHF
TGTGCCAGCAGTGAAAGACCGAATTCACCCCTCCACTTT
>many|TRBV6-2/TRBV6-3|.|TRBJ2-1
CASSPPRGAYNEQFF
TGTGCCAGCAGTCCCCCCCGCGGCGCATACAATGAGCAGTTCTTC
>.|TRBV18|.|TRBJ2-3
CASSPPGRNPTDTQYF
TGTGCCAGCTCACCACCGGGCCGAAATCCCACAGATACGCAGTATTTT
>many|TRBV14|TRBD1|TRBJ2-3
CASSHRTGTSTDTQYF
TGTGCCAGCAGCCACCGGACAGGAACTAGCACAGATACGCAGTATTTT
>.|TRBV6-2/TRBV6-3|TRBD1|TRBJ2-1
CASSSLRQGSHEQFF
TGTGCCAGCAGTTCCCTCAGACAGGGTTCTCATGAGCAGTTCTTC
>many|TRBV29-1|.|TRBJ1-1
CSVDSTYTEAFF
TGCAGCGTTGACTCTACTTACACTGAAGCTTTCTTT
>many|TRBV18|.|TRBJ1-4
CASSPPGGVGEKLFF
TGTGCCAGCTCACCACCGGGAGGGGTTGGTGAAAAACTGTTTTTT
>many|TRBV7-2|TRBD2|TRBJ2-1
CASSPGGAYNEQFF
TGTGCCAGCAGCCCCGGGGGGGCCTACAATGAGCAGTTCTTC
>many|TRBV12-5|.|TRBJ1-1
CASGLGVVAEAFF
TGTGCTAGTGGTCTGGGGGTCGTCGCTGAAGCTTTCTTT
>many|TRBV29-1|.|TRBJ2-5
CSVVPRERGQETQYF
TGCAGCGTTGTTCCGCGGGAAAGGGGGCAAGAGACCCAGTACTTC
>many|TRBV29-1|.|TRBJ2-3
CSVTTQPTQYF
TGCAGCGTTACGACTCAGCCCACGCAGTATTTT
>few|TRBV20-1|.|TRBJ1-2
CSAKTGRGSYGYTF
TGCAGTGCTAAAACAGGGAGAGGTAGCTATGGCTACACCTTC
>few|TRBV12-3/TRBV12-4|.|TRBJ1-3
CASSPTLSGNTIYF
TGTGCCAGCAGCCCCACACTCTCTGGAAACACCATATATTTT
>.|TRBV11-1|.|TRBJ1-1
CATRPPRGMNTEAFF
TGTGCCACTCGACCACCCAGGGGCATGAACACTGAAGCTTTCTTT
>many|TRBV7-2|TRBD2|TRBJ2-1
CASSSGLAGAYNEQFF
TGTGCCAGCAGCTCGGGACTAGCGGGAGCTTACAATGAGCAGTTCTTC